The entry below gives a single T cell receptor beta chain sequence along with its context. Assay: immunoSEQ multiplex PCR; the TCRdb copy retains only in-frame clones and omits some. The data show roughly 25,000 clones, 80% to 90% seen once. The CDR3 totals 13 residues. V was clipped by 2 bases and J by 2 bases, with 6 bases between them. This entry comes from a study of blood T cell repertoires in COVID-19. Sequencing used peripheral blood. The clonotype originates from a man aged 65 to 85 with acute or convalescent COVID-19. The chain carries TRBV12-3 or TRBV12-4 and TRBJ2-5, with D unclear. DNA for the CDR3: TGTGCCAGCAGTTTAATCCCACAAGAGACCCAGTACTTC. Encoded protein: CASSLIPQETQYF.